The 26 T cell receptor beta chains in this list originate from one sample, sequenced in a study of post-analysis software for immune sequencing data. Findings of the study overall: Elevated frequency relative to controls characterized roughly five TRBV segments in patients, TRBV5-6, TRBV5-1 and TRBV20-1 among them.

Their target antigens are unknown. Included in the TCR beta cDNA libraries were unique molecular identifiers. TCRdb re-derived calls from the PCR reads in MiXCR, one entry per CDR3 protein. Among hundreds of thousands of distinct CDR3 sequences, approximately 30% were seen once, and the ten largest hold about 0.5%. Sequenced: blood. These TCRs come from a girl under 18 with multiple sclerosis.

The gene calls are TRBV20-1 and TRBJ2-7; D remains unclear. The CDR3 runs 11 residues. V lost 7 bases and J lost 3, with 10 bases in between. CDR1 and CDR2 from the germline V gene are DFQATT and SNEGSKA (reference sequence). Here the CDR3 reads CSGQVVYEQYF. DNA of the CDR3: TGCAGTGGTCAGGTGGTCTACGAGCAGTACTTC.

J is TRBJ2-1 and V is TRBV7-2; 14 positions match TRBD2. The CDR3 runs 20 residues. CDR1 and CDR2 (germline): SGHTA, FQGNSA. Unmatched junction bases numbered 12, after V lost 5 bases and J lost 0 bases. The CDR3 DNA reads as TGTGCCAGCAGCCACCCAAACGGACTAGCGGGGGGAAGCTCCTACAATGAGCAGTTCTTC. The encoded protein is CASSHPNGLAGGSSYNEQFF.

The chain is built from TRBV4-1 and TRBJ2-1, with D hard to call. CDR1 is MGHRA and CDR2 is YSYEKL in the germline V gene. The CDR3 is 17 amino acids. V lost 0 bases, J lost 10 bases, and 22 bases lay in between. In DNA form, the CDR3 reads TGCGCCAGCAGCCAAGAATTACTACCAGACCTACAATGGGAGCAGTTCTTC. Amino acids: CASSQELLPDLQWEQFF.

CDR3 protein: CASSYSIDRDTEAFF. CDR3 nucleotide sequence: TGTGCCAGCAGTTACTCGATAGATAGGGACACTGAAGCTTTCTTT. The genes are TRBV6-5 and TRBJ1-1, with no clear D. Germline V gene lookup returns CDR1 MNHEY and CDR2 SVGAGI. The V end was cut by 0 bases, the J end by 3 bases, with 11 bases between. This CDR3 has 15 residues.

This clonotype was picked up a small number of times. The chain joins TRBV6-2 or TRBV6-3 to TRBJ2-1; D call uncertain. This CDR3 is 12 amino acids long. V was trimmed by 8 bases and J by 8 bases, leaving 13 bases between them. Germline V lookup: CDR1 MNHEY, CDR2 SVGEGT. The CDR3 nucleotides read TGTGCCAGCGGTGACTGGGTGGATGAGCAGTTCTTC. Its protein product is CASGDWVDEQFF.

The count of this clonotype is one. V and J are TRBV27 and TRBJ2-1; D gene ambiguous. Germline CDR1 MNHEY, CDR2 SMNVEV (reference sequence). Trimming took 5 bases from V and 6 from J, leaving 20 bases between them. The length of the CDR3 is 16 residues. The CDR3 sequence is CASSLPPGWPPNEQFF. For the CDR3, the DNA is TGTGCCAGCAGTCTTCCCCCGGGCTGGCCACCCAATGAGCAGTTCTTC.

The CDR3 coding sequence is TGCGCCAGCACCCCAGTTACTAGCGGGTTCTACAATGAGCAGTTCTTC. Translation: CASTPVTSGFYNEQFF. V gene TRBV5-1 combines with J gene TRBJ2-1; TRBD2 agrees at 9 bases. Germline CDR1 SGHRS, CDR2 YFSETQ. Trimming cost V 6 bases and J 3 bases; bases outside gene matches: 10. CDR3 size: 16 residues.

The J gene is TRBJ2-3, the V gene TRBV12-5; D is unclear. This CDR3 spans 13 amino acids. Looked up from germline, CDR1 is LGHNT and CDR2 is FRNRAP. V lost 3 bases and J lost 8, with 12 bases in between. CDR3 DNA sequence: TGTGCTAGTGGTTTATCTCCTGGCGCTACGCAGTATTTT. Protein: CASGLSPGATQYF.

This clonotype appeared a few times. The gene calls are TRBV6-6 and TRBJ2-7; 10 bases match TRBD1. CDR1 is MNHNY and CDR2 is SVGAGI in the germline V gene (reference sequence). The CDR3 runs to 16 residues. The trim removed 8 bases at V and 0 bases at J, leaving 10 bases unmatched. Here the CDR3 reads CASSGDRGHNSYEQYF. The DNA of the CDR3 is TGTGCCAGCTCTGGGGACAGGGGACATAACTCCTACGAGCAGTACTTC.

This clonotype was detected a few times. The chain combines TRBV15 with TRBJ2-5, with 8 bases that match TRBD1. J was trimmed by 11 bases and V by 1 base; bases with no gene match: 12. CDR1 LNHNV and CDR2 YYDKDF come from the germline V gene (reference sequence). CDR3 length equals 15 residues. The chain's CDR3 is CATSRVGQGFGEQYF. The CDR3 nucleotides are TGTGCCACCAGCAGAGTAGGACAGGGTTTTGGGGAGCAGTACTTC.

This clonotype was found a few times. CDR3 protein: CAASEDRVNEQFF. CDR3 DNA sequence: TGTGCCGCTAGTGAGGACAGGGTCAATGAGCAGTTCTTC. This chain uses TRBV10-3 with TRBJ2-1; 8 bases map to TRBD1. Unmatched junction bases numbered 9, after V lost 11 bases and J lost 6 bases. Germline CDR1 ENHRY, CDR2 SYGVKD. The CDR3 sequence is 13 residues long.

The genes are TRBV5-1 and TRBJ2-1, with D maybe TRBD2 (6 bases). The CDR3 is 15 residues long. V was trimmed by 3 bases and J by 3 bases, leaving 13 bases between them. CDR1 SGHRS and CDR2 YFSETQ come from the germline V gene. CDR3: CASSWAPGDYNEQFF. The CDR3 DNA sequence: TGCGCCAGCAGCTGGGCTCCGGGAGACTACAATGAGCAGTTCTTC.

The chain employs TRBV20-1 and TRBJ2-1, with 10 bases identical to TRBD2. CDR1 is DFQATT and CDR2 is SNEGSKA in the germline V gene (reference sequence). The CDR3 runs 15 residues. V lost 6 bases to trimming and J lost 1 base; unmatched junction nucleotides: 6. This CDR3 reads CSAPNSGRSYNEQFF. CDR3 coding DNA: TGCAGTGCCCCTAATAGCGGGAGGTCCTACAATGAGCAGTTCTTC.

This clonotype appeared a few times. This chain joins TRBV29-1 and TRBJ2-1, with 8 bases that match TRBD2. Trimming removed 7 bases from V and 5 bases from J; junction bases left unmatched: 13. From germline, CDR1 is SQVTM and CDR2 ANQGSEA. This CDR3 comprises 15 residues. CDR3 loop: CSAAGSSGRNNEQFF. The CDR3 DNA reads TGCAGCGCTGCAGGGTCAAGCGGGAGAAACAATGAGCAGTTCTTC.

The V and J genes are TRBV18 and TRBJ1-2; D may be TRBD1 (6 bases). The V gene's germline CDR1 is KGHSH and CDR2 LQKENI. Deletions cut 3 bases from V and 4 bases from J, with 15 bases between. This CDR3 has 15 residues. The CDR3 nucleotides are TGTGCCAGCTCACCCGGGACAAAAGGCGGCTATGGCTACACCTTC. This gives the protein CASSPGTKGGYGYTF. Filled out from reference TRBV18 and TRBJ1-2, the complete variable domain reads NAGVMQNPRHLVRRRGQEARLRCSPMKGHSHVYWYRQLPEEGLKFMVYLQKENIIDESGMPKERFSAEFPKEGPSILRIQQVVRGDSAAYFCASSPGTKGGYGYTFGSGTRLTVV.

V usage is TRBV6-6 and J usage is TRBJ2-5, with 10 nucleotides matching TRBD2. V lost 6 bases to trimming and J lost 3 bases; unmatched junction nucleotides: 7. From germline, CDR1 is MNHNY and CDR2 SVGAGI (reference sequence). This CDR3 has 15 amino acids. The CDR3 here is CASRQRGGLEETQYF. DNA of the CDR3: TGTGCCAGCAGGCAGCGGGGGGGCCTCGAAGAGACCCAGTACTTC.

This clonotype was detected a few times. The V and J genes are TRBV28 and TRBJ1-1, with D uncertain. Germline CDR1 MDHEN, CDR2 SYDVKM. CDR3 length: 13 amino acids. V dropped 4 bases and J dropped 4 bases, with 10 bases sitting between them. CDR3 loop: CASSSFGVTEAFF. The CDR3 coding sequence is TGTGCCAGCAGTTCTTTCGGCGTCACTGAAGCTTTCTTT.

V usage is TRBV3-1 and J usage is TRBJ2-4; D not certain. CDR3 length: 18 residues. Trimming shortened V by 0 bases and J by 0 bases, and 15 bases separated the two germline ends. Germline CDR1 reads LGHDT; CDR2 reads YNNKEL (reference sequence). CDR3 sequence (DNA): TGTGCCAGCAGCCAAGACGGATTGATGGGAAAAGCCAAAAACATTCAGTACTTC. This sequence encodes CASSQDGLMGKAKNIQYF.

This clonotype was recorded a few times. This chain uses TRBV29-1 with TRBJ2-3; D is uncertain. V shed 3 bases and J shed 5 bases, with 12 bases lying between them. The CDR3 loop spans 13 amino acids. Germline V lookup: CDR1 SQVTM, CDR2 ANQGSEA. The DNA for the CDR3 is TGCAGCGTTGAGGGCCCAAGAGTAGATACGCAGTATTTT. Protein: CSVEGPRVDTQYF.

This clonotype came up a few times. V and J are TRBV5-1 and TRBJ2-1; unclear D gene. The V gene's germline CDR1 is SGHRS and CDR2 YFSETQ. CDR3 length: 16 amino acids. Deletions cut 0 bases from V and 1 base from J, with 11 bases between. Here the CDR3 DNA reads TGCGCCAGCAGCTTGGCCCAAGCCGGGTCCTACAATGAGCAGTTCTTC. Translation: CASSLAQAGSYNEQFF.

J is TRBJ2-1 and V is TRBV6-5; possibly TRBD1 or TRBD2 for D (5 bases each). Germline values: CDR1 MNHEY, CDR2 SVGAGI. V lost 3 bases to trimming and J lost 8 bases, with 17 bases between them. The CDR3 covers 15 residues. In nucleotides, the CDR3 is TGTGCCAGCAGTTATTCAGGGTCGGGGTGGGATGAGCAGTTCTTC. Translated, it gives CASSYSGSGWDEQFF.

The chain combines TRBV20-1 with TRBJ2-1, with 8 bases identical to TRBD1. Germline values: CDR1 DFQATT, CDR2 SNEGSKA (reference sequence). V lost 1 base to trimming and J lost 5 bases; unmatched junction nucleotides: 10. This CDR3 comprises 16 residues. The CDR3 region is CSARGPRRGRDNEQFF. CDR3 in DNA: TGCAGTGCTAGAGGTCCGCGCAGGGGGCGAGACAATGAGCAGTTCTTC.

This clonotype has a handful of counts. The rearrangement joins TRBV20-1 to TRBJ1-2; TRBD1 matches 7 bases. V trimming: 0 bases; J trimming: 3 bases; junction bases outside the gene matches: 7. CDR1 and CDR2 (germline): DFQATT, SNEGSKA (reference sequence). The CDR3 is made up of 15 amino acids. CDR3 in DNA: TGCAGTGCTAGAGATCTCTCGGGGACAGACTATGGCTACACCTTC. It encodes CSARDLSGTDYGYTF.

The chain joins TRBV10-3 to TRBJ2-1; 9 nucleotides agree with TRBD2. The CDR3 is 15 residues long. Trimming took 3 bases from V and 9 from J; bases not matched to a gene: 9. The germline V gene encodes CDR1 ENHRY and CDR2 SYGVKD. The CDR3, as DNA: TGTGCCATCAGTGATCTTGGCGGGAGGGAGGGTGAGCAGTTCTTC. It is translated as CAISDLGGREGEQFF.

The gene calls are TRBV15 and TRBJ1-1; a possible D gene is TRBD1 (6 bases). This CDR3 region has 16 residues. Germline V gene data show CDR1 as LNHNV and CDR2 as YYDKDF (reference sequence). The ends were cut back, 5 bases at V and 5 bases at J, with 21 bases in the middle. The CDR3 region has the DNA TGTGCCACCAGCGGAGGGGAACAGGGTCACAAGACTGAAGCTTTCTTT. It codes for CATSGGEQGHKTEAFF.

As for this clonotype: One end of the junction varies from germline; a read error may be responsible. The rearrangement links TRBV5-4 to TRBJ1-1; D is undetermined. Germline lookup yields CDR1 SGHNT and CDR2 YYREEE (reference sequence). There are 16 residues in the CDR3. This CDR3 is CAGSLGGEALNTEAFF. The CDR3 nucleotides read TGTGCCGGCAGCTTGGGAGGCGAGGCCCTGAACACTGAAGCTTTCTTT.